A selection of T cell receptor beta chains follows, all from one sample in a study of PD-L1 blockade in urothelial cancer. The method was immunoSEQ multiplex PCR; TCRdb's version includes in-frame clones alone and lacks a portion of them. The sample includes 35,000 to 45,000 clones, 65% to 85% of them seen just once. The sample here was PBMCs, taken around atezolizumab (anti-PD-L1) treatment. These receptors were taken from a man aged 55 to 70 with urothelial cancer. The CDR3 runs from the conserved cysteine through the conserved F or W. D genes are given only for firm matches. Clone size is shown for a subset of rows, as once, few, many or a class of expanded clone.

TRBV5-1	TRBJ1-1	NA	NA	CASSATTVNTEAFF	TGCGCCAGCAGCGCAACGACAGTGAACACTGAAGCTTTCTTT
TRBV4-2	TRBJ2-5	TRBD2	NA	CASSQGNGGAETQYF	TGTGCCAGCAGCCAAGGAAACGGGGGGGCGGAGACCCAGTACTTC
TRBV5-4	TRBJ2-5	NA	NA	CASSLAAGEETQYF	TGTGCCAGCAGCTTGGCCGCAGGGGAAGAGACCCAGTACTTC
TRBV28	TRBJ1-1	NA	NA	CASSPRGEAFF	TGTGCCAGCAGTCCCCGAGGTGAAGCTTTCTTT
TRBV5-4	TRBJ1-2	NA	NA	CASSSRGYYGYTF	TGTGCCAGCAGCTCACGGGGATACTATGGCTACACCTTC
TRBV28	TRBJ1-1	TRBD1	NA	CASSLTGRNTEAFF	TGTGCCAGCAGTTTGACAGGGAGGAACACTGAAGCTTTCTTT
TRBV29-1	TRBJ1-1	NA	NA	CSVERRMNTEAFF	TGCAGCGTTGAAAGGCGGATGAACACTGAAGCTTTCTTT
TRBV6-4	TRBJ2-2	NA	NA	CASRAQGIGELFF	TGTGCCAGCAGGGCACAGGGAATCGGGGAGCTGTTTTTT
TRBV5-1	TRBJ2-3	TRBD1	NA	CASSSRQGDTQYF	TGCGCCAGCAGCTCGCGACAGGGGGACACGCAGTATTTT
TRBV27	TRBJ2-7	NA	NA	CASSLSTGSPREQYF	TGTGCCAGCAGTTTATCAACCGGGTCCCCCCGGGAGCAGTACTTC
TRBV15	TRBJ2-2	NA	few	CATSRGRYNTGELFF	TGTGCCACCAGCAGAGGGCGGTATAACACCGGGGAGCTGTTTTTT
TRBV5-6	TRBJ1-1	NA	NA	CASSLLRGEAFF	TGTGCCAGCAGCTTGCTCAGGGGTGAAGCTTTCTTT
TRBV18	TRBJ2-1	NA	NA	CASSYGARSSYNEQFF	TGTGCCAGCTCATATGGGGCCAGGAGCTCCTACAATGAGCAGTTCTTC
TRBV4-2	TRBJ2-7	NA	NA	CASSQDRGITYEQYF	TGTGCCAGCAGCCAAGATCGAGGCATTACCTACGAGCAGTACTTC
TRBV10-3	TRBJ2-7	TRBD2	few	CAISERGDSYEQYF	TGTGCCATCAGTGAGCGGGGGGACTCCTACGAGCAGTACTTC
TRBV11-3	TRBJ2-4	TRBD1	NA	CASSPADRGDRAKNIQYF	TGTGCCAGCAGCCCAGCAGACAGGGGGGATAGAGCCAAAAACATTCAGTACTTC
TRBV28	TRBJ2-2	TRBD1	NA	CASSLSTGTGVGSGELFF	TGTGCCAGCAGTTTATCTACCGGGACAGGGGTTGGGTCCGGGGAGCTGTTTTTT
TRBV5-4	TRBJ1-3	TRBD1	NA	CASSAGQGRAIYF	TGTGCCAGCAGCGCGGGACAGGGGAGAGCCATATATTTT
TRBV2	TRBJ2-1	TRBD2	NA	CASSVSGGGRSYNEQFF	TGTGCCAGCAGTGTTTCGGGCGGGGGGCGTTCCTACAATGAGCAGTTCTTC
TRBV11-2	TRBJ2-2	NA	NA	CASSVVQGRTGELFF	TGTGCCAGCAGCGTCGTCCAGGGTAGGACCGGGGAGCTGTTTTTT
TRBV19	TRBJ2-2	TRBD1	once	CATNPWTGSSTGELFF	TGTGCCACGAACCCTTGGACAGGGAGCAGTACCGGGGAGCTGTTTTTT
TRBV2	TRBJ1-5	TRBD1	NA	CASSMGQGPVQPQHF	TGTGCCAGCAGTATGGGACAGGGGCCCGTTCAGCCCCAGCATTTT
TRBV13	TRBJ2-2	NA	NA	CASSLGSGTGELFF	TGTGCCAGCAGCTTAGGATCGGGAACCGGGGAGCTGTTTTTT
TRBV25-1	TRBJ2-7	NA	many	CASSESGGGGQYF	TGTGCCAGCAGTGAATCGGGCGGTGGAGGGCAGTACTTC
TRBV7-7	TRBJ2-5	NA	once	CASSLVATEETQYF	TGTGCTAGCAGCTTAGTGGCGACAGAAGAGACCCAGTACTTC
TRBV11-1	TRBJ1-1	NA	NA	CASSFAAMNTEAFF	TGTGCCAGCAGCTTTGCGGCCATGAACACTGAAGCTTTCTTT
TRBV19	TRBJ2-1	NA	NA	CASRRDLSYNEQFF	TGTGCCAGCCGGAGGGACCTTTCGTACAATGAGCAGTTCTTC
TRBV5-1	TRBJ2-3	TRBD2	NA	CASSLWGGADTQYF	TGCGCCAGCAGCTTGTGGGGAGGGGCAGATACGCAGTATTTT
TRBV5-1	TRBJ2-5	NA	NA	CASSLRTKGETQYF	TGCGCCAGCAGCTTGCGGACAAAAGGAGAGACCCAGTACTTC
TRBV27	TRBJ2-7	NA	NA	CASSFTRGSYEQYF	TGTGCCAGCAGTTTTACGCGGGGTTCCTACGAGCAGTACTTC
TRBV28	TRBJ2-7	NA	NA	CASSPTSYPYEQYF	TGTGCCAGCAGCCCGACTAGTTACCCCTACGAGCAGTACTTC
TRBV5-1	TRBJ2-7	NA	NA	CASSLAPPTSHEQYF	TGCGCCAGCAGCTTGGCACCCCCTACCTCCCACGAGCAGTACTTC
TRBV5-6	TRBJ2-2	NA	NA	CASSLAALLRTGELFF	TGTGCCAGCAGCTTGGCCGCGTTACTCCGAACCGGGGAGCTGTTTTTT
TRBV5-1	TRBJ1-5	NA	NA	CASSLDAGSGQPQHF	TGCGCCAGCAGCTTGGATGCAGGGTCGGGTCAGCCCCAGCATTTT
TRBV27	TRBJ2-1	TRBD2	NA	CASSPRGTSGRTNEQFF	TGTGCCAGCAGTCCACGGGGAACTAGCGGGAGGACCAATGAGCAGTTCTTC
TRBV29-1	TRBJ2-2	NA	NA	CSVLPGLANTGELFF	TGCAGCGTTCTCCCGGGACTGGCGAACACCGGGGAGCTGTTTTTT
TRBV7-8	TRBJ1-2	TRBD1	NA	CASRFRRGTGTYGYTF	TGTGCCAGCAGATTCAGACGCGGGACAGGGACCTATGGCTACACCTTC
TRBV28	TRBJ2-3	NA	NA	CASSLKELGTQYF	TGTGCCAGCAGTTTAAAGGAGCTCGGTACGCAGTATTTT
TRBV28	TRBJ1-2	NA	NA	CASSLPLRGLRGYTF	TGTGCCAGCAGTTTACCCCTGCGGGGGCTGAGGGGCTACACCTTC
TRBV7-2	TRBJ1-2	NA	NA	CASSLVPPGYGYTF	TGTGCCAGCAGCTTAGTGCCTCCCGGCTATGGCTACACCTTC
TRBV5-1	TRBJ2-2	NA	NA	CASSGDIANTGELFF	TGCGCCAGCAGCGGAGATATTGCGAACACCGGGGAGCTGTTTTTT
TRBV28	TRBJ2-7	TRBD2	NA	CASRSSALAASYEQYF	TGTGCCAGCAGGAGCTCGGCGCTAGCGGCCTCCTACGAGCAGTACTTC
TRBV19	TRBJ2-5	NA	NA	CASVAGETQYF	TGTGCCAGTGTGGCCGGGGAGACCCAGTACTTC
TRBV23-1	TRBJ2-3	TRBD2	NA	CASSHRTSGGRGDTQYF	TGCGCCAGCAGTCACCGGACTAGCGGGGGGCGGGGAGATACGCAGTATTTT
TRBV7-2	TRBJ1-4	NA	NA	CASSLPGLTGGEKLFF	TGTGCCAGCAGCTTGCCAGGGCTCACCGGGGGGGAAAAACTGTTTTTT
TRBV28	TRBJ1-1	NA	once	CASRWGGRNTEAFF	TGTGCCAGCAGGTGGGGAGGAAGGAACACTGAAGCTTTCTTT
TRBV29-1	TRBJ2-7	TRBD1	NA	CSVSDRVLKYEQYF	TGCAGCGTAAGCGACAGGGTACTAAAATACGAGCAGTACTTC
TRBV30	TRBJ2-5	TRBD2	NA	CAWSGTGGLQETQYF	TGTGCCTGGAGTGGGACGGGGGGACTTCAAGAGACCCAGTACTTC
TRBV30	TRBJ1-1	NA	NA	CAWSFGGTEAFF	TGTGCCTGGAGTTTCGGGGGCACTGAAGCTTTCTTT
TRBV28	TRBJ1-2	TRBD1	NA	CASSLPGQVPRTDGYTF	TGTGCCAGCAGTTTGCCTGGACAGGTGCCGCGAACCGATGGCTACACCTTC
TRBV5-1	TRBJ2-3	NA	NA	CASSLARGQHTDTQYF	TGCGCCAGCAGCTTGGCCAGAGGACAGCACACAGATACGCAGTATTTT